The sequence of this T cell receptor (beta chain) was determined in a study of blood T cell repertoires in COVID-19. Donors in Cohort 3 who had recovered were those with two negative PCRs, healthcare professional clearance, or resolution of their symptoms. The CDR3 has 15 amino acids. Germline CDR1 and CDR2: SEHNR and FQNEAQ (reference sequence). V lost 2 bases to trimming and J lost 10 bases; unmatched junction nucleotides: 11. The table came from immunoSEQ multiplex PCR; TCRdb's copy has only in-frame clones and leaves some out. The table includes 300,000 to 400,000 clones, roughly 89% detected once.

The clonotype originates from a man between 60 and 75 years old who had recovered from COVID-19. The material sequenced was PBMCs or T cells enriched from blood (not recorded which). The rearrangement uses TRBV7-9 and TRBJ1-5; 7 bases align to TRBD1. The CDR3 bases are TGTGCCAGCAGCTTAACAGGGGCCGCTGGCGAACCCCAGCATTTT. It encodes CASSLTGAAGEPQHF. The full variable domain, completed using reference TRBV7-9 and TRBJ1-5, is DTGVSQNPRHKITKRGQNVTFRCDPISEHNRLYWYRQTLGQGPEFLTYFQNEAQLEKSRLLSDRFSAERPKGSFSTLEIQRTEQGDSAMYLCASSLTGAAGEPQHFGDGTRLSIL.